This note documents a single T cell receptor beta chain sequence. This clonotype was detected many times. Which antigen it targets is not known. Nothing much larger sits one base from this clone, and base qualities are not available. V loses 4 bases, J loses 5 bases, and the germline ends lie 6 bases apart. From the cysteine through the phenylalanine, the CDR3 covers 11 amino acids. Only the CDR3 part of the read is kept: 33 bases, read in frame from the first base. Reading the germline V gene (reference sequence) gives CDR1 DFQATT and CDR2 SNEGSKA. This sample is drawn from a study of human T cells and chemical hapten exposure (dated by TCRdb to the early 2020s). For the study in its entirety: For sensitization, 2% DPC in acetone was applied to a 2 cm by 2 cm area of upper inner arm skin. Weekly therapeutic DPC doses were additionally applied to the scalp of patients throughout the roughly 25-week study period. Patch testing was performed on the upper back with Finn chambers containing 0.01% DPC, and the patch tests were scored after 6 days according to International Contact Dermatitis Research Group standards. The mostly female patient cohort included alopecia areata with under or over 50% scalp involvement, alopecia totalis and alopecia universalis. Libraries were pooled for sequencing, and variation in per-sample TCR yields was attributed mainly to small differences in library volumes within the pool. In alopecia patients, the study followed how the peripheral blood TCR repertoire changed in vivo over primary and secondary sensitization to diphenylcyclopropenone (DPC), a hapten. Blood samples were taken from patients before sensitization (week 0) and at 2, 6 and about 24 weeks after DPC sensitization. Approximately 28 alopecia patients provided blood for TCR sequencing at one to four time points (pre-sensitization, 2, 6 and 24 weeks).

To prepare the library, RACE was applied. The reads were generated on a NextSeq 500. During library preparation, unique molecular identifiers were attached to individual cDNA molecules so that TCRs could be counted in a quantitative, reproducible way. For every blood RNA sample, sequencing covered both the TCR alpha and TCR beta chains. Per the original workflow: The median number of TCRs per sample was 95,638, ranging from roughly 23,224 to 690,600. V, J and CDR3 annotation of the TCR reads was performed with the Decombinator software suite. To make PS versus PT1 abundance plots, every sample was subsampled to the same number of TCRs (28,000). Expanded TCRs were defined as absent before sensitization and observed at least eight times at the 2-week time point. TCRdb redid the processing of the public reads, applying fastp at Q25 and MiXCR, and retained in-frame beta chains. Entries are consolidated by CDR3 protein sequence, retaining the most common genes and DNA. The V and J calls were not made by the authors but by TCRdb's processing. The sample table contains around 380,000 distinct CDR3 sequences; only one count was recorded for roughly 5% of them. The top ten clonotypes cover 2% to 2.5% of the sample.

The full study reports these points: Because every patient had alopecia, a presumed autoimmune disease, the patients' immune response might differ from that of healthy individuals. No change with DPC sensitization was found in the number of TCRs above 1 in 1000 frequency, and no evidence of global repertoire structure alterations was found. Compared with pre-sensitization or healthy control sets, expanded TCRs formed significantly more large CDR3 similarity clusters, which is consistent with antigen-driven responses. Patch test score correlated positively with the number of PT1 expanded TCRs, reaching significance at thresholds 8, 16 and 32 but not at 4. Repeated subsampling changed both the strength of the expansion versus patch-test correlation and the threshold at which that correlation became significant.

The time point label, read with the paper, signifies: patch test 1, 2 weeks after DPC sensitization. The treatment or condition label corresponds to: therapeutic diphenylcyclopropenone sensitization with weekly scalp DPC. At each patch-test visit, blood was drawn before the patch test was applied. Eligible patients were aged 18 to 70, diagnosed with alopecia, deemed suitable for DPC therapy, and excluded if pregnant. Total RNA was extracted from unfractionated whole blood collected in Tempus Blood RNA tubes. The receptor was derived from a woman aged 50 to 60 with alopecia areata. Some clones in this sample may be carry-over from other donors' samples. Sequencing used whole blood, obtained in connection with sensitization to the hapten diphenylcyclopropenone (DPC). The chain was built from TRBV20-1 and TRBJ2-1; no D segment can be confidently identified. The CDR3 sequence is CSANRDNEQFF. The sequence in DNA is TGCAGTGCTAACAGAGACAATGAGCAGTTCTTC.